This record looks at one TCR beta chain sequence and its context. What it recognizes is unknown. Likely a read error: the CDR3 ends without its conserved phenylalanine or tryptophan. The limits of the CDR3 on the DNA are not certain, so only TCRdb's listed CDR3 is given. This sample is drawn from a study of shared clonotypes between healthy human individuals. Using immunoSEQ multiplex PCR, the repertoire was profiled, and TCRdb retains in-frame clones only, with some absent. Of roughly 2 million clones in the sample, around 95% were seen once. Study-level results: The study drew on few donors, limiting represented genetic and exposure-history diversity.

Germline lookup yields CDR1 SGHNT and CDR2 YENEEA. Termini included, the CDR3 measures 8 amino acids. The sequencing sample was made of naive CD4+ T cells sorted from blood. Subset noted: CD45RA+ positively selected. The chain combines TRBV11-3 with TRBJ1-1. This TCR was sampled from a man younger than 30 in good health. The CDR3 loop reads CASVQGRI.